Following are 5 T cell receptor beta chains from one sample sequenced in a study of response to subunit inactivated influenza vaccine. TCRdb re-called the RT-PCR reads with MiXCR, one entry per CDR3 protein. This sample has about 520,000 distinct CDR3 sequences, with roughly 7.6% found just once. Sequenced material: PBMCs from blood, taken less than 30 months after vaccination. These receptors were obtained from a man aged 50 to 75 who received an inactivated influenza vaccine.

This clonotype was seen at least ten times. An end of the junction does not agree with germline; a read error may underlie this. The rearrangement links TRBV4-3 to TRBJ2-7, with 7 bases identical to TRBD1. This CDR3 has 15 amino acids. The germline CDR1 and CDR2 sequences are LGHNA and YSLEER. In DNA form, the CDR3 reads TGCGCCAGCAGCCAAGAACCGGGACAGTCCTCCGAGCAGTACTTC. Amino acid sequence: CASSQEPGQSSEQYF.

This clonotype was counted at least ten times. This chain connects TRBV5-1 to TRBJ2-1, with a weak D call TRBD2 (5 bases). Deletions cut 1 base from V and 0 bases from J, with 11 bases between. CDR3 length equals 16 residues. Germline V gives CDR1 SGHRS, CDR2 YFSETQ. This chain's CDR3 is CASSLNVGSSYNEQFF. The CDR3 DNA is TGCGCCAGCAGCTTGAATGTGGGGAGCTCCTACAATGAGCAGTTCTTC.

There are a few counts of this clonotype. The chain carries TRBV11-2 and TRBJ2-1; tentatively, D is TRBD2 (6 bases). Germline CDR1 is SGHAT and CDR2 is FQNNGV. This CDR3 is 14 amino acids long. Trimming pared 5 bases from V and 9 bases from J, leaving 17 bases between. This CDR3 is CASSRWRETGEQFF. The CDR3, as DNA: TGTGCCAGCAGCCGTTGGAGGGAGACGGGTGAGCAGTTCTTC.

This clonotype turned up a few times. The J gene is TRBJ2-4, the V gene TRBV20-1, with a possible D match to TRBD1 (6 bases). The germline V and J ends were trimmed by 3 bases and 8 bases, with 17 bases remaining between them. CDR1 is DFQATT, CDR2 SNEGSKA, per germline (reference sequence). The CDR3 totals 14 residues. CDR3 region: CSAREGPSGDIQYF. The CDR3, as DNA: TGCAGTGCTAGGGAAGGTCCGTCAGGGGACATTCAGTACTTC.

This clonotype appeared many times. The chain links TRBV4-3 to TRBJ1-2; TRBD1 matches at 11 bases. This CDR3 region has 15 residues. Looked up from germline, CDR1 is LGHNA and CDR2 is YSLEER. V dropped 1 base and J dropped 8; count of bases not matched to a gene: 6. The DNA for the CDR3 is TGCGCCAGCAGCCAAGGGACAGGGGGCATCGAGGGCTACACCTTC. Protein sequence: CASSQGTGGIEGYTF.